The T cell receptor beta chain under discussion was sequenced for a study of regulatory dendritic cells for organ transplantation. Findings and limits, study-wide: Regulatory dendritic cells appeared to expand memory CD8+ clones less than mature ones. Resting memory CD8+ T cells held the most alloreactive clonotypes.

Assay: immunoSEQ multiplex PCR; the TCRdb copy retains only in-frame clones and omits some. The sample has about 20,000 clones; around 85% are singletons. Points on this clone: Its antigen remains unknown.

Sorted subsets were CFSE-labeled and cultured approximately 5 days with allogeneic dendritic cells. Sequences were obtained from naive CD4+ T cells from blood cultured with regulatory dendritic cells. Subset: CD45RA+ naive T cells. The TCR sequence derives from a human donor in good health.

The CDR3 nucleotides read TGTGCCAGCAGCCCCGGGACTAGCGGGAGTAACACTGAGCAGTTCTTC. This sequence encodes CASSPGTSGSNTEQFF. The J gene is TRBJ2-1, the V gene TRBV5-8; 14 bases fit TRBD2. The CDR3 totals 16 residues. V lost 4 bases, J lost 9 bases, and 9 bases stayed unmatched. Germline V lookup: CDR1 SGHTS, CDR2 YDEGEE.